The source of this T cell receptor (beta chain) is a study of blood T cell repertoires in COVID-19. This clone was picked up one time. Original processing notes: Nucleated cell counts were estimated from reference gene primer amplification. TCRdb keeps only in-frame clones here, not all; method: immunoSEQ multiplex PCR. Clone size and V and J calls were adopted from that table, with D and trimming inferred from the DNA. The repertoire has 220,000 or so clones, approximately 85% of them found once; the top ten carry 8.2%. The germline gives CDR1 SNHLY, CDR2 FYNNEI. The CDR3 spans 17 residues. V was trimmed by 6 bases and J by 6 bases, leaving 26 bases between them.

Sequenced sample: peripheral blood. The TCR sequence derives from an elderly woman with COVID-19, enrolled during active disease. The rearrangement links TRBV2 to TRBJ1-2; D is ambiguous. The CDR3 DNA reads as TGTGCCAGCAGACCCCCCCAAGCTCCACCAAGTGGAGATGGCTACACCTTC. Translation gives CASRPPQAPPSGDGYTF.